A selection of T cell receptor beta chains follows, all from one sample in a study of response to subunit inactivated influenza vaccine. TCRdb reanalysed the RT-PCR reads using MiXCR and keeps one entry per CDR3 protein. The data show some 520,000 distinct CDR3 sequences, more than 15% seen once. The sample here was CD4+ T cells sorted from PBMCs, taken about 23 months after vaccination. Receptors originate from a man between 45 and 75 years old who received an inactivated influenza vaccine. The conserved cysteine and the conserved F or W are not part of the CDR3 here. Expanded clones get a size class; other rows say once, few or many, or leave the size out.

TRBJ2-7 | TRBV5-1 | 12 | few | ASSLVRGLDEQY
TRBJ1-6 | TRBV14 | 11 | NA | ASSQDLASPLH
TRBJ2-7 | TRBV30 | 11 | NA | AWRPGQAYEQY
TRBJ2-2 | TRBV19 | 14 | NA | ASSRGVTGSAGELF
TRBJ2-1 | TRBV12-3/TRBV12-4 | 13 | NA | ASSFGTGINNEQF
TRBJ1-4 | TRBV28 | 13 | NA | ASSPHTGGEEKLF
TRBJ2-3 | TRBV7-2 | 14 | NA | ASSLVSLAGSGTQY
TRBJ2-2 | TRBV20-1 | 12 | NA | SARSGGATGELF
TRBJ2-1 | TRBV12-3/TRBV12-4 | 10 | many | ASSTWGNEQF
TRBJ1-3 | TRBV14 | 13 | many | ASSQEIVSGNTIY
TRBJ2-2 | TRBV20-1 | 14 | few | SAQFIQPANTGELF
TRBJ2-1 | TRBV7-2 | 12 | NA | ASSPQRAPNEQF
TRBJ2-1 | TRBV12-3/TRBV12-4 | 13 | NA | ASRLQGTFYNEQF
TRBJ1-1 | TRBV5-1 | 12 | many | ASSLYRGGTEAF
TRBJ2-5 | TRBV7-9 | 11 | few | ASTPPPHETQY
TRBJ2-7 | TRBV3-1 | 10 | few | ASSQGEYEQY
TRBJ2-5 | TRBV7-2 | 11 | NA | ASSSYNSETQY
TRBJ2-5 | TRBV10-3 | 10 | many | AISARGETQY
TRBJ1-6 | TRBV12-3/TRBV12-4 | 12 | many | ASRKDSSYSPLH
TRBJ1-5 | TRBV28 | 15 | NA | ASSFGGALYSNQPQH
TRBJ2-7 | TRBV12-3/TRBV12-4 | 11 | NA | ASSFFRVSEQY
TRBJ1-1 | TRBV5-1 | 12 | many | ASSVDTSNTEAF
TRBJ1-5 | TRBV7-2 | 12 | NA | ASSLGGADQPQH
TRBJ2-2 | TRBV3-1 | 12 | many | ASSTRGDTGELF